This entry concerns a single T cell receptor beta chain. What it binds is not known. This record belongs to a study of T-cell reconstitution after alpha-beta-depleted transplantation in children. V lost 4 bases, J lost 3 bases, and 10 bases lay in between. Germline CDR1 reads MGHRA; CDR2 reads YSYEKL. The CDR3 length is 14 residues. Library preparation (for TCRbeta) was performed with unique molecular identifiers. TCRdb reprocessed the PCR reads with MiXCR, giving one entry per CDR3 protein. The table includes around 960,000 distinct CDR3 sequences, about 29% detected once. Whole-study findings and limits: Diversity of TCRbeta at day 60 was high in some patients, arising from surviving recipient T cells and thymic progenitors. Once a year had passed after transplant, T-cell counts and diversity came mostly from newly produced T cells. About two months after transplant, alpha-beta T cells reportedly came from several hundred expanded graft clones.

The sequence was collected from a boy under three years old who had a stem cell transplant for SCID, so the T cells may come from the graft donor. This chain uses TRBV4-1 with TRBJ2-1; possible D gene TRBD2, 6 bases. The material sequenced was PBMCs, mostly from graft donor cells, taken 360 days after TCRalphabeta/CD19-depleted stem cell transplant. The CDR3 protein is CASSPLANYNEQFF. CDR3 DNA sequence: TGCGCCAGCAGCCCGCTAGCGAACTACAATGAGCAGTTCTTC.